These 6 T cell receptor beta chains were all obtained from the same sample, sequenced in a study of chemoradiotherapy in HPV16-positive cancers (dated 2022 in TCRdb). Preparation of the library involved the immunoSEQ multiplex PCR assay. This is the immuneACCESS table as TCRdb keeps it, with only in-frame sequences that have V and J called. A part of the clones is gone; compared with another copy, unresolved V genes explain less than half, and the rest is unexplained. The sample records approximately 32,000 clones, about 89% of which are singletons. The top ten hold over 3% of the sample. The material was blood, obtained from a patient who underwent chemoradiotherapy. These receptors all come from a human donor with HPV-associated anogenital cancer.

The chain links TRBV5-4 to TRBJ2-4; 12 bases agree with TRBD1. The CDR3 covers 17 residues. V gave up 4 bases and J gave up 2 bases; unmatched junction bases: 7. Germline assignment: CDR1 SGHNT and CDR2 YYREEE (reference sequence). CDR3 sequence (DNA): TGTGCCAGCAGCCCGGGGACAGGGGGCATAACCAAAAACATTCAGTACTTC. Protein: CASSPGTGGITKNIQYF.

The V gene is TRBV19, the J gene TRBJ1-6, with D uncertain. Germline V gene lookup returns CDR1 LNHDA and CDR2 SQIVND (reference sequence). The V gene lost 5 bases and the J gene lost 8 bases, with 16 bases spanning the gap. The CDR3 contains 15 residues. Here the CDR3 DNA reads TGTGCCAGTAGTCGGACGCAAGTCTCGGATTCACCCCTCCACTTT. As protein: CASSRTQVSDSPLHF.

This clone was recorded only once. The V call is TRBV5-4, the J call TRBJ1-5; 7 bases agree with TRBD1. The CDR3 spans 15 residues. Trimming removed 5 bases from V and 2 bases from J; junction bases left unmatched: 7. The germline V gene encodes CDR1 SGHNT and CDR2 YYREEE (reference sequence). The DNA for the CDR3 is TGTGCCAGCAGTCTCGACAGGGCCGGCAATCAGCCCCAGCATTTT. This codes for CASSLDRAGNQPQHF.

V gene TRBV9 combines with J gene TRBJ2-1; D unresolved. V shed 0 bases and J shed 4 bases, with 8 bases lying between them. CDR3 length: 14 amino acids. From germline, CDR1 is SGDLS and CDR2 YYNGEE. Written as DNA, the CDR3 is TGTGCCAGCAGCGTAGACCCCTCTTACAATGAGCAGTTCTTC. Translating gives CASSVDPSYNEQFF.

With respect to this clone: An end of the junction does not agree with germline; a read error may underlie this. Other DNA sequences within the sample encode an identical CDR3. The chain has TRBV5-1 and TRBJ1-6; no reliable D call. The length of the CDR3 is 14 residues. Germline V lookup: CDR1 SGHRS, CDR2 YFSETQ. As DNA, the CDR3 is TGCGCCAGTAGCTTGGAGGAGATCTCTTCACCCCTCCACTTT. It codes for CASSLEEISSPLHF.

This chain uses TRBV9 with TRBJ1-1; D uncertain. Germline CDR1 reads SGDLS; CDR2 reads YYNGEE. V was clipped by 0 bases and J by 4 bases, with 10 bases between them. The CDR3 is made up of 14 amino acids. CDR3 in amino acids: CASSVGASFTEAFF. Here the CDR3 DNA reads TGTGCCAGCAGCGTAGGGGCGTCGTTCACTGAAGCTTTCTTT.